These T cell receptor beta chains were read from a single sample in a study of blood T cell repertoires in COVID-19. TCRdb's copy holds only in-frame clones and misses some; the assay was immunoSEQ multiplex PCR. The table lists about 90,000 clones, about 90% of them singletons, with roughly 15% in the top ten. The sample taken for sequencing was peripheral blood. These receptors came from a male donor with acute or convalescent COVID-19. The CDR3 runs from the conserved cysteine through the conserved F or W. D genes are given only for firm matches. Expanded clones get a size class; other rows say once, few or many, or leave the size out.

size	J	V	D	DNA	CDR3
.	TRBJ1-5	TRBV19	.	TGTGCCAGTAGGACAGGTCGAGTCCAGCCCCAGCATTTT	CASRTGRVQPQHF
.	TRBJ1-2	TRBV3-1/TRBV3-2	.	TGTGCCAGCAGCCCGGCCGGGATCTCCCTTAACTATGGCTACACCTTC	CASSPAGISLNYGYTF
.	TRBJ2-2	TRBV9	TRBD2	TGTGCCAGCAGCGTAGATGGTAGCGGGGGTAACACCGGGGAGCTGTTTTTT	CASSVDGSGGNTGELFF
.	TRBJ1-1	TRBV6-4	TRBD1	TGTGCCAGCAGTCGAGACAGGGGGCTAACTGAAGCTTTCTTT	CASSRDRGLTEAFF
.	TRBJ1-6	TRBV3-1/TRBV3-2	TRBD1	TGTGCCAGCAGCCAAGTCCCCCCGACAGGGGGAACGGATTCACCCCTCCACTTT	CASSQVPPTGGTDSPLHF
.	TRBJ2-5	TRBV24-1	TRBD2	TGTGCCACCAGTGATTTCAGAATGGGGGTAGCGGGGGATCGGGAGACCCAGTACTTC	CATSDFRMGVAGDRETQYF
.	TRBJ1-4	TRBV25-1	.	TGTGCCAGCAGTGTCGCCCAGGGGATGGGAAATGAAAAACTGTTTTTT	CASSVAQGMGNEKLFF
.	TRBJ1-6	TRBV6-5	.	TGTGCCAGCAGTTACTCGGTCAGGGTTTCACCCCTCCACTTT	CASSYSVRVSPLHF
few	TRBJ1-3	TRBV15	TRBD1	TGTGCCACTATCCGGGACAGGGCCGCTGGAAACACCATATATTTT	CATIRDRAAGNTIYF
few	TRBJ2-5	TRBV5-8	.	TGTGCCAGCAGCCCGCGCGGGGGCTCGGAGACCCAGTACTTC	CASSPRGGSETQYF
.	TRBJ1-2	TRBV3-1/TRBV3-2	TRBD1	TGTGCCAGCAGCCAAGATGCGGTGACAGGGGGATTACTCCCCGGAAAAGGCTACACCTTC	CASSQDAVTGGLLPGKGYTF
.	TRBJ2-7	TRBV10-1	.	TGCGCCAGCAGGTGGGGGACACTATCCTACGAGCAGTACTTC	CASRWGTLSYEQYF
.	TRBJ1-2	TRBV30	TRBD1	TGTGCCTGGAGTGTCCGACAGGGGAACTATGGCTACACCTTC	CAWSVRQGNYGYTF
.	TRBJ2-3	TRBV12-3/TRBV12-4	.	TGTGCCAGCAGTTTTCGAGGGAAAGATACGCAGTATTTT	CASSFRGKDTQYF
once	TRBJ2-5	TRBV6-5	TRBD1	TGTGCCAGCAGTTCCAGGACAGGGAAAGAGACCCAGTACTTC	CASSSRTGKETQYF
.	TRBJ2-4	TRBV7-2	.	TGTGCCAGCAGCTTTGCGGGCGAAAACATTCAGTACTTC	CASSFAGENIQYF
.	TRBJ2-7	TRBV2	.	TGTGCCAGCACTCGAGGGGGGGCATTTCCCCTTAGTGAGCAGTACTTC	CASTRGGAFPLSEQYF
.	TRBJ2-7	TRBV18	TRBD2	TGTGCCAGCTCACCACTTAGCGGGGGGGCCGGGACCTACGAGCAGTACTTC	CASSPLSGGAGTYEQYF
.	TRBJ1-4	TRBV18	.	TGTGCCAGCTCACCACCAGAGGGTACCAGAGAAAAACTGTTTTTT	CASSPPEGTREKLFF
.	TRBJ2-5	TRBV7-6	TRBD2	TGTGCCAGCAGCATCGGACTAGCGGGGGCCGGGGAGACCCAGTACTTC	CASSIGLAGAGETQYF
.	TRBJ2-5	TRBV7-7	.	TGTGCCAGCAGCTTAGGGGAGGGGGGGGAGGAGACCCAGTACTTC	CASSLGEGGEETQYF
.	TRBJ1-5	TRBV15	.	TGTGCCACCAGCAGGACAGATAGGAATCAGCCCCAGCATTTT	CATSRTDRNQPQHF
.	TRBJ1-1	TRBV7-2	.	TGTGCCAGCAGCTTAGGCAGGGCAAACACTGAAGCTTTCTTT	CASSLGRANTEAFF
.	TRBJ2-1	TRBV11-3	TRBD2	TGTGCCAGCAGCACGGGGGGGACCTACAATGAGCAGTTCTTC	CASSTGGTYNEQFF
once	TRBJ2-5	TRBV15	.	TGTGCCACCAGCAGAGGCAGACAAGAGACCCAGTACTTC	CATSRGRQETQYF
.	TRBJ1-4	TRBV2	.	TGTGCCAGCAGGGAGGTGCAGAATAATGAAAAACTGTTTTTT	CASREVQNNEKLFF
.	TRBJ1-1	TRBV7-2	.	TGTGCCAGCAGCTTGGAGGGACTGAACACTGAAGCTTTCTTT	CASSLEGLNTEAFF
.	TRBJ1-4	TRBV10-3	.	TGTGCCATCAGTGAGTCGCGGGGAAAAGATGAAAAACTGTTTTTT	CAISESRGKDEKLFF
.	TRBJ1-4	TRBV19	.	TGTGCCAGTAGTATAGAAGACCTTGGGGGCAAACTGTTTTTT	CASSIEDLGGKLFF